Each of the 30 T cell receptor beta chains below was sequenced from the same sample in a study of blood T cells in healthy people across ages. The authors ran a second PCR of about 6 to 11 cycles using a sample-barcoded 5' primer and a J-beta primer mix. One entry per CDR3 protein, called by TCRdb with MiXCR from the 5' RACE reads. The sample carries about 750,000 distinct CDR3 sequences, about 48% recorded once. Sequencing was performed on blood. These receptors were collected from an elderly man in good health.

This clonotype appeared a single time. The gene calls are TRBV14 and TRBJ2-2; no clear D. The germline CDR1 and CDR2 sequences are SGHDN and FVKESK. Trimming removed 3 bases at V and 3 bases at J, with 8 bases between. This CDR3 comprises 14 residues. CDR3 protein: CASSQRVYTGELFF. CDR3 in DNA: TGTGCCAGCAGCCAGAGAGTTTACACCGGGGAGCTGTTTTTT.

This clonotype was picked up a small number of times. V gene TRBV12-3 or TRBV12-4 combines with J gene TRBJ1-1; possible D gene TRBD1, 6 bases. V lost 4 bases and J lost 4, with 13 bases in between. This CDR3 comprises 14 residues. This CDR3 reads CASSWGGRGTEAFF. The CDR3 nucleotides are TGTGCCAGCAGTTGGGGGGGCCGGGGCACTGAAGCTTTCTTT.

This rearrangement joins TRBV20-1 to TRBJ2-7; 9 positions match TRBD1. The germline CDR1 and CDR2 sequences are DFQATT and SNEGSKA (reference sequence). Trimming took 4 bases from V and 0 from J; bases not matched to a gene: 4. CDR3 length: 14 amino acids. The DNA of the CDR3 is TGCAGTGCTATTGACAGGGGGAGCTCCTACGAGCAGTACTTC. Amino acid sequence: CSAIDRGSSYEQYF.

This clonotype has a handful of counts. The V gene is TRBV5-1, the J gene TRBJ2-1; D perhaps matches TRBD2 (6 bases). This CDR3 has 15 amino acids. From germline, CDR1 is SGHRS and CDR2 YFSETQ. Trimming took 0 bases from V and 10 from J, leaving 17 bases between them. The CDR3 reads CASSLGDGGDREQFF. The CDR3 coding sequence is TGCGCCAGCAGCTTGGGCGACGGAGGGGATAGGGAGCAGTTCTTC.

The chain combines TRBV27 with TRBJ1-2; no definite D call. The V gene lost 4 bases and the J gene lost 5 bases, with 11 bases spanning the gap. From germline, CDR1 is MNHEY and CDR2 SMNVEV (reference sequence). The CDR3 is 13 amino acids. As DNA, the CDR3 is TGTGCCAGCAGTTCCACCTCTGTGTATGGCTACACCTTC. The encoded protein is CASSSTSVYGYTF.

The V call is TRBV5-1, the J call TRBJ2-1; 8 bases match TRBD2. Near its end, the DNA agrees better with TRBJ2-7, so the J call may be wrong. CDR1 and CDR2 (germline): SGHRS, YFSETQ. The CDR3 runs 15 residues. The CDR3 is CASSRSGSNGNEQYF. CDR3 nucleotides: TGCGCCAGCAGTCGGAGCGGGAGTAACGGCAATGAGCAGTACTTC.

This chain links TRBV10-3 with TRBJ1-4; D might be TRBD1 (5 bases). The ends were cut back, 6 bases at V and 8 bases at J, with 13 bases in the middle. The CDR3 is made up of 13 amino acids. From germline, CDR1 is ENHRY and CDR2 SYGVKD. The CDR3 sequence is CAIRRDSAEKLFF. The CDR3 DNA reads TGTGCCATCAGAAGGGACTCCGCCGAAAAACTGTTTTTT.

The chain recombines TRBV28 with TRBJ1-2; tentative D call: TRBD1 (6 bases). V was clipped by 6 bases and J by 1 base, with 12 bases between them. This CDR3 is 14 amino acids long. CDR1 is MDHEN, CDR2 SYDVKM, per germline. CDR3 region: CASRLHRVNYGYTF. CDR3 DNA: TGTGCCAGCAGGTTACACAGGGTTAACTATGGCTACACCTTC.

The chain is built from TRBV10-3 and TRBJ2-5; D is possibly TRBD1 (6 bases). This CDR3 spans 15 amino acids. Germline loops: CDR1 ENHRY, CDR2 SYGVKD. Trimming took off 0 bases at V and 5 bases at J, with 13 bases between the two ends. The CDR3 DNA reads TGTGCCATCAGTGAGTCAGGGACACCAAGGGAGACCCAGTACTTC. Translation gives CAISESGTPRETQYF.

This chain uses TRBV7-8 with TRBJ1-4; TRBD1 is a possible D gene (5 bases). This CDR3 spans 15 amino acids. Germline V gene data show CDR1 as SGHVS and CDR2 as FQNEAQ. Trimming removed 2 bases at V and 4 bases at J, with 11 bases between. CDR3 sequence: CASSLWQGSNEKLFF. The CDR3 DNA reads TGTGCCAGCAGCTTATGGCAGGGAAGTAATGAAAAACTGTTTTTT.

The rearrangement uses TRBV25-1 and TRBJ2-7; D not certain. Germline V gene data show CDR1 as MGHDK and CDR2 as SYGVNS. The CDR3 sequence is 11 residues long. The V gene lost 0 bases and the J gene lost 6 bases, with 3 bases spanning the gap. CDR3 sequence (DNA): TGTGCCAGCAGTGAATATTCCGAGCAGTACTTC. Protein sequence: CASSEYSEQYF.

The CDR3, as DNA: TGCGCCAGCAGCTTTGGGACAGGGAGGACTGAAGCTTTCTTT. Residues: CASSFGTGRTEAFF. The chain recombines TRBV5-1 with TRBJ1-1, with 9 bases fitting TRBD1. The germline gives CDR1 SGHRS, CDR2 YFSETQ. The CDR3 sequence is 14 residues long. Trimming cost V 2 bases and J 5 bases; bases outside gene matches: 4.

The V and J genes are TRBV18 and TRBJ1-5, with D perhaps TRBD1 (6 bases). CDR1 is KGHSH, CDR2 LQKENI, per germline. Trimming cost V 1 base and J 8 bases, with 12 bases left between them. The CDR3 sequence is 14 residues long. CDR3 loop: CASSPLGGKEPQHF. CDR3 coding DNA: TGTGCCAGCTCACCACTAGGGGGAAAAGAGCCCCAGCATTTT.

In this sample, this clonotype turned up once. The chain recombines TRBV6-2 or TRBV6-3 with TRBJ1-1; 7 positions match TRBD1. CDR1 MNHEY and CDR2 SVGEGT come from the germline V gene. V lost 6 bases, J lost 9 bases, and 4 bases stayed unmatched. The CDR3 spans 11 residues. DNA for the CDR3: TGTGCCAGCAGATCAGGGGGTAAAGCTTTCTTT. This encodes CASRSGGKAFF.

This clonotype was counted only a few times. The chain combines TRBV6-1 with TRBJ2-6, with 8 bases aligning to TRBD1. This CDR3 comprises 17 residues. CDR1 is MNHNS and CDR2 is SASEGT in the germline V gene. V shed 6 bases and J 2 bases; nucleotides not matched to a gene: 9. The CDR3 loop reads CASRPKTGGTGANVLTF. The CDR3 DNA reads TGTGCCAGCAGACCAAAAACAGGGGGTACTGGGGCCAACGTCCTGACTTTC.

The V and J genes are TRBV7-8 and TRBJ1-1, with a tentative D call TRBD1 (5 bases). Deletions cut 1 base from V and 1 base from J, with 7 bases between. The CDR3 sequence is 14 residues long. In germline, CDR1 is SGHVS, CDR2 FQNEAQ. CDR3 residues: CASSLETANTEAFF. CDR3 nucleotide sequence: TGTGCCAGCAGCTTAGAGACAGCGAACACTGAAGCTTTCTTT.

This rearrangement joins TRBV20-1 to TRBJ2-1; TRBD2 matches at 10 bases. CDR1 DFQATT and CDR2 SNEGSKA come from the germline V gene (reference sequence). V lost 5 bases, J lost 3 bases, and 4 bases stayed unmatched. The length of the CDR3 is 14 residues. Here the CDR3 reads CSADSGRNYNEQFF. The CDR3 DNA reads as TGCAGTGCTGATAGCGGGAGGAACTACAATGAGCAGTTCTTC.

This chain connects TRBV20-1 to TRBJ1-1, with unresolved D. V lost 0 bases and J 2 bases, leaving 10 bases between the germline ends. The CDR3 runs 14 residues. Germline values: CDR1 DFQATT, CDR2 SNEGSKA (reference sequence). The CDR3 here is CSARDRRVNTEAFF. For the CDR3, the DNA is TGCAGTGCTAGAGACCGACGGGTTAACACTGAAGCTTTCTTT.

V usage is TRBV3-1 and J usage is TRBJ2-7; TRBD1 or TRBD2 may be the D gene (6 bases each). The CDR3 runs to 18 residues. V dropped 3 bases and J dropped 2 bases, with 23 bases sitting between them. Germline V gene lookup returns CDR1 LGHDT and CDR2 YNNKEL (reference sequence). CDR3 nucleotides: TGTGCCAGCAGCCACGGGGACCGGGGGCGCGGGGATACCTACGAGCAGTACTTC. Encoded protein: CASSHGDRGRGDTYEQYF.

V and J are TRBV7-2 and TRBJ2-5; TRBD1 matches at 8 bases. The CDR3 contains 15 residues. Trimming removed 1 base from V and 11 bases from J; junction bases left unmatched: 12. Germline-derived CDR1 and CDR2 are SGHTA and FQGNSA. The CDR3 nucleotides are TGTGCCAGCAGCTTAGAGTTCTCAGGGGGCAATGAGCAGTACTTC. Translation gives CASSLEFSGGNEQYF.

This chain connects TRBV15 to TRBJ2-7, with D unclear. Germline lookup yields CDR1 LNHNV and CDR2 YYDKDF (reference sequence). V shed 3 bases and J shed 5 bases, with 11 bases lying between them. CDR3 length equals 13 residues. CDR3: CATSRGRPDEQYF. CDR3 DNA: TGTGCCACCAGCAGGGGTAGGCCCGACGAGCAGTACTTC.

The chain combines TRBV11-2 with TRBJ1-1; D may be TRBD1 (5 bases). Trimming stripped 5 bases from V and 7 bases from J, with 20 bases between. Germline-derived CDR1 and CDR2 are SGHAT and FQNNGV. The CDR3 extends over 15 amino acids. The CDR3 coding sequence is TGTGCCAGCAGCCAAGGGACGTCGGGGATCGGTGAAGCTTTCTTT. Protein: CASSQGTSGIGEAFF.

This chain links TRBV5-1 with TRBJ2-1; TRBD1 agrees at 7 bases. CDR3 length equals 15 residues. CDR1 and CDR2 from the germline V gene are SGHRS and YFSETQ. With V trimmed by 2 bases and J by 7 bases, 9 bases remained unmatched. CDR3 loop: CASSLTGAVVNEQFF. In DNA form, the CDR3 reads TGCGCCAGCAGCTTAACAGGGGCGGTGGTTAATGAGCAGTTCTTC.

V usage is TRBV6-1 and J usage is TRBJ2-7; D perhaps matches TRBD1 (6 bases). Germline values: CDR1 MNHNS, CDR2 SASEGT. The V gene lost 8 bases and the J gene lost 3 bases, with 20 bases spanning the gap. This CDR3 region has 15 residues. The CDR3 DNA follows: TGTGCCAGCTCAACCGGGACACAAGGCCACTACGAGCAGTACTTC. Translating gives CASSTGTQGHYEQYF.

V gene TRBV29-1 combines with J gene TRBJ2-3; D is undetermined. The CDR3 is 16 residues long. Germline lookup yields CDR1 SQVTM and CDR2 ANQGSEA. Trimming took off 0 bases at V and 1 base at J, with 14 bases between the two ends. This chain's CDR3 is CSVEERTKRGTDTQYF. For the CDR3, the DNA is TGCAGCGTTGAAGAGAGGACCAAACGGGGCACAGATACGCAGTATTTT.

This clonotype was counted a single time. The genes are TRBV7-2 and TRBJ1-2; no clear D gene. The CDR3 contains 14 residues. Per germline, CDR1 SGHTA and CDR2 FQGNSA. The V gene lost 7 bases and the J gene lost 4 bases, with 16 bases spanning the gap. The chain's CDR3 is CASTPVVYVYGYTF. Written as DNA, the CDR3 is TGTGCCAGCACCCCGGTCGTTTACGTCTATGGCTACACCTTC.

The CDR3 here is CASSAGLGTEEKLFF. The CDR3 DNA sequence: TGTGCCAGCAGCGCCGGCTTGGGGACCGAGGAAAAACTGTTTTTT. The rearrangement joins TRBV7-9 to TRBJ1-4; maybe TRBD1 (5 bases). V lost 5 bases to trimming and J lost 8 bases, with 18 bases between them. This CDR3 has 15 amino acids. The germline V gene has CDR1 SEHNR and CDR2 FQNEAQ (reference sequence).

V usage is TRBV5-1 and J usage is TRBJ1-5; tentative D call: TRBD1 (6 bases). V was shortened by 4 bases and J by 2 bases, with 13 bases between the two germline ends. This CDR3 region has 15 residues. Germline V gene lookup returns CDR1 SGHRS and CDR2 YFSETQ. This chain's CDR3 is CASSPDSSGNQPQHF. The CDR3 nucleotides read TGCGCCAGCAGCCCGGACAGTAGTGGCAATCAGCCCCAGCATTTT.

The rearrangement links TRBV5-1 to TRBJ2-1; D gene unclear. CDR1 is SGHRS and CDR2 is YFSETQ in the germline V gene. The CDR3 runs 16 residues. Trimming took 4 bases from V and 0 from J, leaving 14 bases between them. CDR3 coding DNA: TGCGCCAGCAGCATAAGACCGGCCCTCTCCTACAATGAGCAGTTCTTC. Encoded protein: CASSIRPALSYNEQFF.

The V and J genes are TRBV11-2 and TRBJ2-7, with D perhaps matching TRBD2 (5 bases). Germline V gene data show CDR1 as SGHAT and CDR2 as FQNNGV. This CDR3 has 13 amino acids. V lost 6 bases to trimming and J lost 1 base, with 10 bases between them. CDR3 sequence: CASRRVKSYEQYF. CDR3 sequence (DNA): TGTGCCAGCAGGCGGGTAAAATCCTACGAGCAGTACTTC. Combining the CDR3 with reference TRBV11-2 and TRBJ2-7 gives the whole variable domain EAGVAQSPRYKIIEKRQSVAFWCNPISGHATLYWYQQILGQGPKLLIQFQNNGVVDDSQLPKDRFSAERLKGVDSTLKIQPAKLEDSAVYLCASRRVKSYEQYFGPGTRLTVT.